A selection of T cell receptor beta chains follows, all from one sample in a study of long-term antiretroviral therapy in people with HIV. The data were produced by immunoSEQ multiplex PCR, yet TCRdb's version contains in-frame clones alone and is incomplete. The data hold around 26,000 clones, with 76% observed a single time. The material was unsorted PBMCs, obtained 1.1 years before starting antiretroviral therapy. These TCRs come from a woman aged 40 to 49 with HIV. Both conserved end residues are part of each CDR3. Fields, in order: CDR3 DNA, CDR3 protein, D gene, clone size, V gene, J gene, CDR3 length. A D gene is named only where the DNA matches it firmly. Only part of the rows carry a size: once, few, many, or a class if the clone is expanded.

CDR3nt: TGTGCCAGCGGGACACAGCCACCGAACACCGGGGAGCTGTTTTTT; CDR3aa: CASGTQPPNTGELFF; d_gene: .; abundance: .; v_gene: TRBV2; j_gene: TRBJ2-2; len: 15
CDR3nt: TGTGCCAGCAGCTCCCAAACGGACAGCTACGAGCAGTACTTC; CDR3aa: CASSSQTDSYEQYF; d_gene: .; abundance: .; v_gene: TRBV7-9; j_gene: TRBJ2-7; len: 14
CDR3nt: TGTGCCAGCAGTTACGATTGGCAGCCCTATGGCTACACCTTC; CDR3aa: CASSYDWQPYGYTF; d_gene: .; abundance: .; v_gene: TRBV6-6; j_gene: TRBJ1-2; len: 14
CDR3nt: TGTGCCAGCAGCTTAGCCGGGCCTGGGGCCAACGTCCTGACTTTC; CDR3aa: CASSLAGPGANVLTF; d_gene: .; abundance: .; v_gene: TRBV7-8; j_gene: TRBJ2-6; len: 15
CDR3nt: TGTGCCAGCTACAAGGGTACTGAAGCTTTCTTT; CDR3aa: CASYKGTEAFF; d_gene: .; abundance: .; v_gene: TRBV27; j_gene: TRBJ1-1; len: 11
CDR3nt: TGTGCCATCAATGGAGCGGGAGTGGGCAATGAGCAGTTCTTC; CDR3aa: CAINGAGVGNEQFF; d_gene: TRBD2; abundance: once; v_gene: TRBV10-3; j_gene: TRBJ2-1; len: 14
CDR3nt: TGTGCCAGCAGCACTGGAAGGACAGGAATGAACACTGAAGCTTTCTTT; CDR3aa: CASSTGRTGMNTEAFF; d_gene: TRBD1; abundance: .; v_gene: TRBV5-6; j_gene: TRBJ1-1; len: 16
CDR3nt: TGTGCCAGCAGTTTAACCGGACAGGGGGCTGGAAACACCATATATTTT; CDR3aa: CASSLTGQGAGNTIYF; d_gene: TRBD1; abundance: .; v_gene: TRBV27; j_gene: TRBJ1-3; len: 16
CDR3nt: TGTGCCAGCGCTGCCCCAGGGGGTAAAAGCTCTGGAAACACCATATATTTT; CDR3aa: CASAAPGGKSSGNTIYF; d_gene: TRBD1; abundance: .; v_gene: TRBV7-2; j_gene: TRBJ1-3; len: 17
CDR3nt: TGCAGCGTCCAAAAGGGCTCCTACAATGAGCAGTTCTTC; CDR3aa: CSVQKGSYNEQFF; d_gene: .; abundance: few; v_gene: TRBV29-1; j_gene: TRBJ2-1; len: 13
CDR3nt: TGTGCCAGTCGACCGGCTCTGGGGGACCACTATGGCTACACCTTC; CDR3aa: CASRPALGDHYGYTF; d_gene: .; abundance: .; v_gene: TRBV19; j_gene: TRBJ1-2; len: 15
CDR3nt: TGTGCCATCAGTCCAAAGGGTGCGAACACCGGGGAGCTGTTTTTT; CDR3aa: CAISPKGANTGELFF; d_gene: .; abundance: .; v_gene: TRBV10-3; j_gene: TRBJ2-2; len: 15
CDR3nt: TGTGCCAGCAGCTTGGGGACGGCGGCATCCGAGCAGTACTTC; CDR3aa: CASSLGTAASEQYF; d_gene: .; abundance: .; v_gene: TRBV7-9; j_gene: TRBJ2-7; len: 14